This is a list of T cell receptor beta chains from one sample in a study of early T cells in non-severe SARS-CoV-2 infection. From the 5' RACE reads, TCRdb called clonotypes with MiXCR, one entry per CDR3 protein. Among roughly 57,000 distinct CDR3 sequences listed, approximately 12% were seen once. Input material: whole blood. These receptors originate from an adult who was a healthcare worker with PCR-confirmed SARS-CoV-2 infection or an uninfected control (not recorded which). The CDR3 runs from the conserved cysteine through the conserved F or W. The D gene is left open where the match is weak. Clone size is not always given. Where it is, it says once, few, many or a class for expanded clones.

TRBV18	many	TRBD1	TRBJ1-2	TGTGCCAGCTCACCCTCGACAGGGGGTGGCTACACCTTC	CASSPSTGGGYTF
TRBV7-2	few	.	TRBJ1-2	TGTGCCAGCAGCTCCGCCCGGGGGGGAACTAACTATGGCTACACCTTC	CASSSARGGTNYGYTF
TRBV7-2	many	.	TRBJ1-2	TGTGCCAGCACCATGGGGACCGTCCAAGGCTACACCTTC	CASTMGTVQGYTF
TRBV5-1	many	TRBD2	TRBJ2-1	TGCGCCAGCAGCCCCCTAGCGGGGGGGCCCTATGAGCAGTTCTTC	CASSPLAGGPYEQFF
TRBV27	many	.	TRBJ2-6	TGTGCCAGCAGTTTATCCACCGGAGGCTCTGGGGCCAACGTCCTGACTTTC	CASSLSTGGSGANVLTF
TRBV14	few	TRBD1	TRBJ1-5	TGTGCCAGCAGCCGCCTTTGGGGACAGGGTACGAATCAGCCCCAGCATTTT	CASSRLWGQGTNQPQHF
TRBV20-1	.	TRBD1	TRBJ2-7	TGCAGTGCTAATGCCGGGACAGGTTCCTACGAGCAGTACTTC	CSANAGTGSYEQYF
TRBV7-2	.	.	TRBJ1-2	TGTGCCAGCAGACGCGCCCCCCAGGGAGCTAACTATGGCTACACCTTC	CASRRAPQGANYGYTF
TRBV7-2	.	.	TRBJ2-2	TGTGCCAGCAGCCTGACGTGGACTAACACCGGGGAGCTGTTTTTT	CASSLTWTNTGELFF
TRBV11-2	few	TRBD2	TRBJ2-5	TGTGCCAGCAGCTTAGATCTAGCGGGGGCCCTCCAAGAGACCCAGTACTTC	CASSLDLAGALQETQYF
TRBV28	few	.	TRBJ1-3	TGTGCCAGCAGTTCTACAGGCCTCTCTGGAAACACCATATATTTT	CASSSTGLSGNTIYF
TRBV11-2	.	.	TRBJ2-1	TGTGCCAGCAGCCGAACCAGGAGGGCGGAGTCCTACAATGAGCAGTTCTTC	CASSRTRRAESYNEQFF
TRBV30	.	.	TRBJ1-1	TGTGCCTGGAGTGTACGTGGTCTGAACACTGAAGCTTTCTTT	CAWSVRGLNTEAFF
TRBV25-1	many	TRBD1	TRBJ1-3	TGTGCCAGCAGTGACCCCACAGGGACAGTTGAAAACACCATATATTTT	CASSDPTGTVENTIYF
TRBV7-2	many	TRBD2	TRBJ2-7	TGTGCCAGCAGCGCCTCAGTGCGGGGGTTCTCCTACGAGCAGTACTTC	CASSASVRGFSYEQYF
TRBV29-1	few	TRBD2	TRBJ2-1	TGCAGCGTTGAAGATCCTCAGCGGGGGAACAATGAGCAGTTCTTC	CSVEDPQRGNNEQFF
TRBV6-1	few	TRBD1	TRBJ1-2	TGTGCCAGCAGTGTCGACAGGGGCTATGGCTACACCTTC	CASSVDRGYGYTF
TRBV7-9	.	.	TRBJ2-1	TGTGCCAGCAGAAGCCCGAAGCAGGGCTGCAATGAGCAGTTCTTC	CASRSPKQGCNEQFF
TRBV6-4	.	.	TRBJ2-3	TGTGCCAGCAGTGAGGGGCCGGATACGCAGTATTTT	CASSEGPDTQYF
TRBV7-2	many	.	TRBJ2-7	TGTGCCAGCAGCTTAGACCGAGCAGCCGTCTACGAGCAGTACTTC	CASSLDRAAVYEQYF
TRBV29-1	.	.	TRBJ1-1	.	CSVGTGALF
TRBV6-6	.	.	TRBJ1-4	TGTGCCAGCAGTTACTCGAAGGGAGGAGGGTTTAATGAAAAACTGTTTTTT	CASSYSKGGGFNEKLFF
TRBV7-8	many	TRBD1	TRBJ2-7	TGTGCCAGCAGCGAGGGACAGGGGCCCTCCTACGAGCAGTACTTC	CASSEGQGPSYEQYF
TRBV15	.	TRBD1	TRBJ1-1	TGTGCCACCAGCAGAGGACAGGGGCAGGGGGCCGCTGAAGCTTTCTTT	CATSRGQGQGAAEAFF
TRBV7-9	many	.	TRBJ2-7	TGTGCCAGCAGCCCGCGGCACGGGGGTCCCTACGAGCAGTACTTC	CASSPRHGGPYEQYF
TRBV30	few	.	TRBJ2-3	TGTGCCTGTCATCAGGTTTCGGATACGCAGTATTTT	CACHQVSDTQYF
TRBV10-3	few	.	TRBJ2-3	TGTGCCATCAGCGCCCGTCCGAGCGCCGGCACAGATACGCAGTATTTT	CAISARPSAGTDTQYF
TRBV30	many	.	TRBJ1-2	TGTGCCTGGAGCCCCGGCCCCACAGGGTTTGGCTACACCTTC	CAWSPGPTGFGYTF
TRBV18	many	TRBD2	TRBJ2-5	TGTGCCAGCTCACCACCGTTGCGGGGGGTCCGGGAGACCCAGTACTTC	CASSPPLRGVRETQYF
TRBV30	few	.	TRBJ2-3	TGTGCCTGGACAGGGACAGATACGCAGTATTTT	CAWTGTDTQYF
TRBV7-9	many	.	TRBJ1-1	TGTGCCAGCAGCTTGGGGAGGAGCTGGACTGAAGCTTTCTTT	CASSLGRSWTEAFF
TRBV12-5	few	.	TRBJ2-7	TGTGCTAGTGGTCTCGGCTACGAGCAGTACTTC	CASGLGYEQYF
TRBV7-9	many	.	TRBJ1-4	TGTGCCAGCAGCTTATCGGCAGGCCCTGCAACTAATGAAAAACTGTTTTTT	CASSLSAGPATNEKLFF
TRBV3-1	few	.	TRBJ2-3	TGTGCCAGCAGCCAAGAACGAATCACAGATATGCAGTATTTT	CASSQERITDMQYF
TRBV20-1	many	.	TRBJ2-5	TGCAGTGCTAGTAGTGAGGAGGCTCAAGAGACCCAGTACTTC	CSASSEEAQETQYF
TRBV6-6	few	.	TRBJ2-7	TGTGCCAGCAGTTACAGGGGGGCCTACGAGCAGTACTTC	CASSYRGAYEQYF
TRBV6-6	few	.	TRBJ1-1	TGTGCCAGCAGCCTGCAACCCTGGGGCAGGGCTATTTTGGGGACTGAAGCTTTCTTT	CASSLQPWGRAILGTEAFF
TRBV6-1	many	.	TRBJ2-3	TGTGCCAGCAGTGTCGGACAGAGCACAGATACGCAGTATTTT	CASSVGQSTDTQYF
TRBV7-6	few	TRBD2	TRBJ2-2	TGTGCCAGCAGTCGACGGCGGGAGGGCACCGGGGAGCTGTTTTTT	CASSRRREGTGELFF
TRBV20-1	many	.	TRBJ2-3	TGCAGTGCTAGTAGCGCTAGGCTCGATACGCAGTATTTT	CSASSARLDTQYF
TRBV20-1	many	.	TRBJ2-1	TGCAGTGCTAGAGCAGACAATGAGCAGTTCTTC	CSARADNEQFF
TRBV10-1	many	.	TRBJ2-3	TGCGCCAGCAGTGACGGGGTGTCCACAGATACGCAGTATTTT	CASSDGVSTDTQYF
TRBV5-1	many	.	TRBJ2-1	TGCGCCAGCAGCTTGGCCAATGAGCAGTTCTTC	CASSLANEQFF
TRBV7-3	many	.	TRBJ2-2	TGTGCCAGCAGCTTAATAGGGGGGCTGAACGCCGGGGAGCTGTTTTTT	CASSLIGGLNAGELFF
TRBV7-2	.	TRBD2	TRBJ2-1	TGTGCCAGCAGCAGAGCGGGGATCTGCTGCAATGAGCAGTTCTTC	CASSRAGICCNEQFF
TRBV10-3	few	TRBD2	TRBJ2-5	TGTGCCATCAGTGACACTAGCGGGGACCTAGTCTTC	CAISDTSGDLVF
TRBV18	many	.	TRBJ1-5	TGTGCCAGCTCACCCGATTCAGGGTCTCAGCCCCAGCATTTT	CASSPDSGSQPQHF
TRBV7-9	.	.	TRBJ2-2	TGTGCCAGCAGCTCCCCCCGAGGCGGGGAGCTGTTTTTT	CASSSPRGGELFF
TRBV12-3/TRBV12-4	few	.	TRBJ1-2	TGTGCCAGCAGTTTAGGCCCGAGCTATGGCTACACCTTC	CASSLGPSYGYTF
TRBV29-1	many	.	TRBJ1-1	TGCAGCGTTGTAGAGGGACCTTTGGCTTTCTTT	CSVVEGPLAFF
TRBV11-2	few	TRBD1	TRBJ1-2	TGTGCCAGCAGCTTCGGGACAGGAAACTATGGCTACACCTTC	CASSFGTGNYGYTF